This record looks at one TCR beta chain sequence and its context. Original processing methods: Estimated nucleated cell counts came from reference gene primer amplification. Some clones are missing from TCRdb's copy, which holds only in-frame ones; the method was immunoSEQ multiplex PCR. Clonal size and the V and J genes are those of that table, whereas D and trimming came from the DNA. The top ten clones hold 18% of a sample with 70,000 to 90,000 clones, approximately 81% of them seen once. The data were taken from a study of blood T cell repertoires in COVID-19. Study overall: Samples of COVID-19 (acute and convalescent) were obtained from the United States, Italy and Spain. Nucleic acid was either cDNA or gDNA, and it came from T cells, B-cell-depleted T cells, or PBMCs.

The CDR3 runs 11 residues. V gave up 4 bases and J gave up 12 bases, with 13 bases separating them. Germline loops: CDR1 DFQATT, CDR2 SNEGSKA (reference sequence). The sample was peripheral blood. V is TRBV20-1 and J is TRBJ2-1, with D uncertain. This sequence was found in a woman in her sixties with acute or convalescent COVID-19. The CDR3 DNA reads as TGCAGTGCTAACATTAATTTTGGGCAGTTCTTC. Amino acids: CSANINFGQFF.